This T cell receptor beta chain was identified during a study of high-grade serous ovarian cancer treatment subgroups. This clone was found a few times. Tumor samples were obtained before definitive surgery or chemotherapy. Libraries were prepared by immunoSEQ multiplex PCR; TCRdb keeps only in-frame clonotypes and omits some of them. The sample includes around 7,000 clones, about 79% of them seen just once. The sample taken for sequencing was tumor tissue. The sequence was obtained from a human donor with high-grade serous ovarian cancer.

The CDR3 nucleotides are TGTGCCAGCAGCTCAGGTTCGTATGGCTACACCTTC. This codes for CASSSGSYGYTF. This chain uses TRBV5-6 with TRBJ1-2; D ambiguous. The germline V and J ends were trimmed by 3 bases and 5 bases, with 8 bases remaining between them. Germline CDR1 SGHDT, CDR2 YYEEEE. The CDR3 loop spans 12 amino acids. Based on the CDR3 plus reference TRBV5-6 and TRBJ1-2, the full variable domain is DAGVTQSPTHLIKTRGQQVTLRCSPKSGHDTVSWYQQALGQGPQFIFQYYEEEERQRGNFPDRFSGHQFPNYSSELNVNALLLGDSALYLCASSSGSYGYTFGSGTRLTVV.